The 18 T cell receptor beta chains given below trace back to one sample, sequenced in a study of monozygotic twins with inflammatory bowel disease. One entry per CDR3 protein, without DNA, is what TCRdb gives after re-calling the 5' RACE reads. The sample holds 300,000 to 400,000 distinct CDR3 sequences. The specimen sequenced was blood. Receptors originate from a human donor with ulcerative colitis or Crohn's disease, or a healthy co-twin of an affected twin (not recorded which).

This rearrangement joins TRBV19 to TRBJ2-7; TCRdb names TRBD2, which stays unverified in the absence of DNA. Germline lookup yields CDR1 LNHDA and CDR2 SQIVND (reference sequence). The CDR3 runs 15 residues. This CDR3 reads CASSITSGVTYEQYF.

The gene calls are TRBV30 and TRBJ1-1; TCRdb returns TRBD1, unconfirmable since there is no DNA. The CDR3 covers 14 residues. The germline CDR1 and CDR2 sequences are GTSNPN and SVGIG (reference sequence). This CDR3 reads CAWCYRERNTEAFF. Looking up the rest from reference TRBV30 and TRBJ1-1 gives the full variable domain: SQTIHQWPATLVQPVGSPLSLECTVEGTSNPNLYWYRQAAGRGLQLLFYSVGIGQISSEVPQNLSASRPQDRQFILSSKKLLLSDSGFYLCAWCYRERNTEAFFGQGTRLTVV.

The chain links TRBV9 to TRBJ1-5; TCRdb reports TRBD1, a call that lacks DNA to check it against. Germline V CDR1 and CDR2: SGDLS, YYNGEE. The length of the CDR3 is 15 residues. The CDR3 loop is CASSETGTTNQPQHF.

The rearrangement uses TRBV27 and TRBJ2-7; TCRdb names TRBD1, which stays unverified in the absence of DNA. This CDR3 region has 14 residues. Germline V gene sequence: CDR1 MNHEY, CDR2 SMNVEV (reference sequence). CDR3 in amino acids: CASSTQGTAYEQYF.

The genes are TRBV12-3 or TRBV12-4 and TRBJ1-5; TCRdb lists TRBD1, though no DNA is available to test this call. The CDR3 contains 15 residues. The CDR3: CASSLSRVGGIAQHF.

The V and J genes are TRBV18 and TRBJ2-6. The CDR3 has 17 amino acids. Germline CDR1 reads KGHSH; CDR2 reads LQKENI. CDR3 region: CASSPRTKSSGANVLTF. Combining the CDR3 with reference TRBV18 and TRBJ2-6 gives the whole variable domain NAGVMQNPRHLVRRRGQEARLRCSPMKGHSHVYWYRQLPEEGLKFMVYLQKENIIDESGMPKERFSAEFPKEGPSILRIQQVVRGDSAAYFCASSPRTKSSGANVLTFGAGSRLTVL.

V and J are TRBV11-2 and TRBJ2-1; the D call from TCRdb, TRBD1, cannot be confirmed without DNA. The CDR3 contains 15 residues. The germline V gene has CDR1 SGHAT and CDR2 FQNNGV. The CDR3 here is CASREGGGGYNEQFF. Combining the CDR3 with reference TRBV11-2 and TRBJ2-1 gives the whole variable domain EAGVAQSPRYKIIEKRQSVAFWCNPISGHATLYWYQQILGQGPKLLIQFQNNGVVDDSQLPKDRFSAERLKGVDSTLKIQPAKLEDSAVYLCASREGGGGYNEQFFGPGTRLTVL.

The CDR3 sequence is CASSPGVASDSPLHF. The chain carries TRBV5-5 and TRBJ1-6; TCRdb names TRBD1, which stays unverified in the absence of DNA. This CDR3 region has 15 residues. CDR1 SGHKS and CDR2 YYEKEE come from the germline V gene (reference sequence).

V and J are TRBV20-1 and TRBJ1-1; TCRdb lists TRBD1, though no DNA is available to test this call. Per the germline V gene, CDR1 is DFQATT and CDR2 is SNEGSKA (reference sequence). This CDR3 has 14 residues. The CDR3 loop is CSARPRQGSTEAFF.

The J gene is TRBJ2-7, the V gene TRBV2; TCRdb's D call, TRBD1, is unchecked because there is no DNA. This CDR3 is 15 amino acids long. Per the germline V gene, CDR1 is SNHLY and CDR2 is FYNNEI. CDR3: CASSSTGTGNHEQYF. Using reference TRBV2 and TRBJ2-7 for the parts outside the CDR3, the full variable domain is EPEVTQTPSHQVTQMGQEVILRCVPISNHLYFYWYRQILGQKVEFLVSFYNNEISEKSEIFDDQFSVERPDGSNFTLKIRSTKLEDSAMYFCASSSTGTGNHEQYFGPGTRLTVT.

V usage is TRBV5-1 and J usage is TRBJ2-5; TCRdb selects TRBD1, and the lack of DNA leaves this call unchecked. CDR1 and CDR2 from the germline V gene are SGHRS and YFSETQ. This CDR3 contains 13 residues. CDR3 loop: CASSAQGGETQYF.

This chain connects TRBV5-1 to TRBJ2-3. This CDR3 is 13 amino acids long. The germline gives CDR1 SGHRS, CDR2 YFSETQ. The CDR3 region is CASSSLLGDTQYF.

V usage is TRBV12-3 or TRBV12-4 and J usage is TRBJ2-1; the D call from TCRdb, TRBD1, cannot be confirmed without DNA. This CDR3 spans 12 amino acids. CDR3 residues: CASSKTGNEQFF.

The rearrangement uses TRBV7-3 and TRBJ1-1. Looked up from germline, CDR1 is SGHTA and CDR2 is FQGTGA. The CDR3 contains 14 residues. The CDR3 here is CASSLLASNTEAFF. The variable domain in full, with the rest retrieved from reference TRBV7-3 and TRBJ1-1, is GAGVSQTPSNKVTEKGKYVELRCDPISGHTALYWYRQSLGQGPEFLIYFQGTGAADDSGLPNDRFFAVRPEGSVSTLKIQRTERGDSAVYLCASSLLASNTEAFFGQGTRLTVV.

The gene calls are TRBV5-1 and TRBJ2-1; TCRdb outputs TRBD1, but without DNA this stays unchecked. This CDR3 is 16 amino acids long. Germline assignment: CDR1 SGHRS and CDR2 YFSETQ. The CDR3 is CASSLGPSGPGDEQFF.

This sequence joins TRBV14 and TRBJ2-1; TCRdb's D call, TRBD1, is unchecked because there is no DNA. Germline lookup yields CDR1 SGHDN and CDR2 FVKESK. The CDR3 is 17 amino acids. The CDR3 loop is CASSQDSAGAYNNEQFF.

V usage is TRBV9 and J usage is TRBJ1-1. Per the germline V gene, CDR1 is SGDLS and CDR2 is YYNGEE. The CDR3 length is 15 residues. The CDR3 is CASSVEVVMNTEAFF.

The chain carries TRBV3-1 and TRBJ2-5; the D gene TCRdb calls, TRBD2, cannot be checked with no DNA. Germline V CDR1 and CDR2: LGHDT, YNNKEL (reference sequence). The CDR3 totals 16 residues. CDR3: CASSQVAGYIQETQYF.